This TCR beta chain comes out of a study of blood T cells in healthy people across ages. The use of a sample-barcoded 5' primer and a J-beta primer mix characterized a second PCR of roughly 6 to 11 cycles. Template switching added a 12-random-nucleotide identifier to every cDNA molecule. One entry per CDR3 protein results from TCRdb running MiXCR on the 5' RACE reads. Seen here are fewer than 2 million distinct CDR3 sequences, about two fifths observed once, and the top ten hold 20% to 25%. Study-wide points: Among long-lived donors, naive CD4+ cells were more numerous and diversity higher than in aged donors.

V lost 4 bases and J lost 8; bases outside the gene matches: 14. This CDR3 has 16 amino acids. The germline V gene encodes CDR1 SGHVS and CDR2 FQNEAQ. Remarks on this clonotype: Its antigen is undetermined. A single base separates this from a much larger clone, so it may be a read error.

The specimen was blood. This TCR was sampled from a human donor in good health. V gene TRBV7-8 combines with J gene TRBJ2-1; 7 positions agree with TRBD2. In DNA, the CDR3 is TGTGCCAGCAGCTCCCGACGAGCGGGGATCTTAGATGAGCAGTTCTTC. It codes for CASSSRRAGILDEQFF.